The T cell receptor beta chain under discussion was sequenced for a study of cytomegalovirus exposure and HLA in healthy donors. Findings and caveats of the study: Clonal expansion was found to be greater in HLA-associated TCR beta chains than in equally common others in a later analysis.

The study ran its PCR with 60 Vbeta and 13 Jbeta primers. Assay used: immunoSEQ multiplex PCR; TCRdb lists only in-frame clones, some missing. In the table there are about 150,000 clones, around 80% of which are singletons. Judged by abundance, this clone is medium-sized. Its target is not known. Germline V gene data show CDR1 as SNHLY and CDR2 as FYNNEI. CDR3 length: 20 amino acids. The J segment lost 4 bases and the V segment lost 4 bases, leaving 23 bases of the junction unmatched. The material sequenced was PBMCs. This sequence originates from a woman younger than 35 in good health and CMV-seronegative. The chain combines TRBV2 with TRBJ1-2, with 8 bases aligning to TRBD1. For the CDR3, the DNA is TGTGCCAGCAGTGGCGCCACGACAGGGGCGCCACCATTCCTACCCTATGGCTACACCTTC. Protein sequence: CASSGATTGAPPFLPYGYTF. The whole variable domain, filled in from reference TRBV2 and TRBJ1-2, reads EPEVTQTPSHQVTQMGQEVILRCVPISNHLYFYWYRQILGQKVEFLVSFYNNEISEKSEIFDDQFSVERPDGSNFTLKIRSTKLEDSAMYFCASSGATTGAPPFLPYGYTFGSGTRLTVV.